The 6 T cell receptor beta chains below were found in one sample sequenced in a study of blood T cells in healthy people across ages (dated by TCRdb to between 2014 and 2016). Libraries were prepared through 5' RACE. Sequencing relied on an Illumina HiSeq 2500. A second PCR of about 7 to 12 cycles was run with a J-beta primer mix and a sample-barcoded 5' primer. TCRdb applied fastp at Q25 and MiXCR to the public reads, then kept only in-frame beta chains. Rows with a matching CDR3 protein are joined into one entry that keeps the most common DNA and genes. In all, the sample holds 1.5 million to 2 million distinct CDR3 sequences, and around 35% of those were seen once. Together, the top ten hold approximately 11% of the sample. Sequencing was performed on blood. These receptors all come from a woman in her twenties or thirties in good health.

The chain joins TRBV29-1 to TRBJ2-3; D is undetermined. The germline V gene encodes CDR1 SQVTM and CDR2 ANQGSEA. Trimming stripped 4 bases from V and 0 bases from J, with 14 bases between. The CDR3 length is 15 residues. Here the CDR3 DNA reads TGCAGCGTTGGATCTGCGGAGACTAGCACAGATACGCAGTATTTT. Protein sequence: CSVGSAETSTDTQYF.

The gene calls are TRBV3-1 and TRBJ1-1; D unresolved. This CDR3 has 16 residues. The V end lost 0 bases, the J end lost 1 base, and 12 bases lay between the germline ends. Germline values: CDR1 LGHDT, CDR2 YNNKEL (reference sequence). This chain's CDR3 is CASSQDVGRTNTEAFF. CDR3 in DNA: TGTGCCAGCAGCCAAGATGTCGGCAGAACGAACACTGAAGCTTTCTTT.

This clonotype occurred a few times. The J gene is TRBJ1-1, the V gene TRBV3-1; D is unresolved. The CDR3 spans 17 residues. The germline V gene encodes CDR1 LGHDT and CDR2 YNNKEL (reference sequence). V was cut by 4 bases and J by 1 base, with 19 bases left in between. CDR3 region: CASSPSPRSVANTEAFF. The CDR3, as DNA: TGTGCCAGCAGCCCAAGCCCCCGAAGCGTGGCGAACACTGAAGCTTTCTTT.

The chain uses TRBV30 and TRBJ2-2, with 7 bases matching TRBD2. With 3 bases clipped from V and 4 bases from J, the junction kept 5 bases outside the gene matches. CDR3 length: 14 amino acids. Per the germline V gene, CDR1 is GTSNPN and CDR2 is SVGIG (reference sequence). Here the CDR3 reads CAWSGLGGTGELFF. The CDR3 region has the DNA TGTGCCTGGAGCGGACTAGGCGGCACCGGGGAGCTGTTTTTT. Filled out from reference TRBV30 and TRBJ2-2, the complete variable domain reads SQTIHQWPATLVQPVGSPLSLECTVEGTSNPNLYWYRQAAGRGLQLLFYSVGIGQISSEVPQNLSASRPQDRQFILSSKKLLLSDSGFYLCAWSGLGGTGELFFGEGSRLTVL.

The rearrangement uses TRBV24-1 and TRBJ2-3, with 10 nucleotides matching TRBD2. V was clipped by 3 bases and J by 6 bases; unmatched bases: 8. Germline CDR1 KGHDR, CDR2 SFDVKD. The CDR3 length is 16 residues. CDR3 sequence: CATSDPLAGVRDTQYF. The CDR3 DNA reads TGTGCCACCAGTGATCCGCTAGCGGGAGTTCGCGATACGCAGTATTTT.

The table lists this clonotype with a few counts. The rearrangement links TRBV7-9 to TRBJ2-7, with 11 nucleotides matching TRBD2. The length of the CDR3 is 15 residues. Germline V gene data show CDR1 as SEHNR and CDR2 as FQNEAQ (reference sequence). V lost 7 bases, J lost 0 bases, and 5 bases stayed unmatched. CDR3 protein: CASTDGTSGSYEQYF. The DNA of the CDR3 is TGTGCCAGCACCGACGGGACTAGCGGCTCCTACGAGCAGTACTTC.